One and the same sample provided the 25 T cell receptor beta chains below, sequenced in a study of blood T cell repertoires in COVID-19 (dated by TCRdb to 2018 to 2021). To prepare the library, the immunoSEQ multiplex PCR assay was applied. The immuneACCESS repertoire file appears here via TCRdb, limited to in-frame rearrangements. These files lack a portion of the clones; in checked studies, under half of the deficit traces to unresolved V genes, and the cause of the others is not known. The sample table records 40,000 to 50,000 clones; roughly nine tenths of these occur just once. The ten top clones hold around 0.41% of the sample. Material for sequencing was peripheral blood. These receptors were obtained from a human donor in a cohort sampled during active COVID-19.

The chain is built from TRBV19 and TRBJ2-7, with a tentative D call TRBD1 (6 bases). V was shortened by 6 bases and J by 2 bases, with 17 bases between the two germline ends. CDR3 length equals 15 residues. CDR1 LNHDA and CDR2 SQIVND come from the germline V gene (reference sequence). The CDR3 sequence is CASSLSGDTAYEQYF. CDR3 nucleotides: TGTGCCAGTAGCCTATCAGGGGACACCGCCTACGAGCAGTACTTC.

The chain joins TRBV9 to TRBJ2-7, with D tentatively TRBD2 (6 bases). Germline V gene sequence: CDR1 SGDLS, CDR2 YYNGEE. This CDR3 comprises 13 residues. Trimming left V 3 bases short and J 1 base short, with 8 bases between. CDR3 nucleotides: TGTGCCAGCAGCGCCGGGGGATCCTACGAGCAGTACTTC. It translates to CASSAGGSYEQYF.

This sequence joins TRBV5-1 and TRBJ1-2; 9 bases are a match to TRBD1. With 4 bases clipped from V and 3 bases from J, the junction kept 7 bases outside the gene matches. The CDR3 extends over 15 amino acids. CDR1 is SGHRS and CDR2 is YFSETQ in the germline V gene. The DNA for the CDR3 is TGCGCCAGCAGCCCAACAGGGGGCAGAGACTATGGCTACACCTTC. As protein: CASSPTGGRDYGYTF.

This sequence joins TRBV10-1 and TRBJ1-2; 8 bases line up with TRBD1. The junction had 3 bases not matched to a gene; V was cut back by 2 bases and J by 7 bases. Germline V gene sequence: CDR1 WNHNN, CDR2 SYGVQD (reference sequence). The CDR3 length is 13 residues. The CDR3 coding sequence is TGCGCCAGCAGTGAGGACAGGGGATCTGGCTACACCTTC. Translating it yields CASSEDRGSGYTF.

V and J are TRBV27 and TRBJ2-7, with D maybe TRBD1 (6 bases). V was cut by 5 bases and J by 0 bases, with 17 bases left in between. This CDR3 has 16 residues. Germline loops: CDR1 MNHEY, CDR2 SMNVEV (reference sequence). The CDR3 loop reads CASSPSAGVSSYEQYF. DNA for the CDR3: TGTGCCAGCAGTCCCTCTGCAGGGGTTAGCTCCTACGAGCAGTACTTC.

The chain links TRBV7-2 to TRBJ2-7, with TRBD2 matching 15 bases. The CDR3 sequence is 18 residues long. Trimming took 5 bases from V and 2 from J; bases not matched to a gene: 10. CDR1 and CDR2 from the germline V gene are SGHTA and FQGNSA. CDR3 sequence reads: CASSPQRTSGGAAYEQYF. In nucleotides, the CDR3 is TGTGCCAGCAGCCCCCAGAGGACTAGCGGGGGGGCTGCCTACGAGCAGTACTTC.

The V call is TRBV6-1, the J call TRBJ1-2; no clear D gene. This CDR3 is built from 16 residues. Looked up from germline, CDR1 is MNHNS and CDR2 is SASEGT. The ends were cut back, 1 base at V and 5 bases at J, with 17 bases in the middle. The CDR3 coding sequence is TGTGCCAGCAGTGAAGTTTTCACAGCGGTGTTATATGGCTACACCTTC. This encodes CASSEVFTAVLYGYTF.

The chain uses TRBV4-3 and TRBJ1-1; D unresolved. V was trimmed by 0 bases and J by 6 bases, leaving 14 bases between them. Germline V gene sequence: CDR1 LGHNA, CDR2 YSLEER. The CDR3 is 15 residues long. This chain's CDR3 is CASSQEPVRAAEAFF. In nucleotides, the CDR3 is TGCGCCAGCAGCCAAGAACCGGTGAGGGCGGCTGAAGCTTTCTTT.

V gene TRBV6-5 combines with J gene TRBJ1-1; 7 bases agree with TRBD1. Germline assignment: CDR1 MNHEY and CDR2 SVGAGI. J was trimmed by 6 bases and V by 0 bases; bases with no gene match: 4. This CDR3 has 14 amino acids. The CDR3 nucleotides are TGTGCCAGCAGTTACTCCGGGACAGCCTCTGAAGCTTTCTTT. Translating it yields CASSYSGTASEAFF.

The V gene is TRBV7-9, the J gene TRBJ2-7; unclear D gene. CDR1 and CDR2 (germline): SEHNR, FQNEAQ (reference sequence). The CDR3 is 13 amino acids. The ends were cut back, 1 base at V and 2 bases at J, with 6 bases in the middle. CDR3 in amino acids: CASSLDITYEQYF. CDR3 nucleotides: TGTGCCAGCAGCTTAGATATTACCTACGAGCAGTACTTC.

The chain has TRBV19 and TRBJ1-1, with D maybe TRBD1 (5 bases). Germline values: CDR1 LNHDA, CDR2 SQIVND (reference sequence). The V and J ends lost 3 bases and 3 bases respectively, with 8 bases between them. The CDR3 has 13 residues. The CDR3 loop reads CASSMGQYTEAFF. CDR3 in DNA: TGTGCCAGTAGTATGGGGCAGTACACTGAAGCTTTCTTT. The entire variable domain, with the rest obtained from reference TRBV19 and TRBJ1-1, is as follows: DGGITQSPKYLFRKEGQNVTLSCEQNLNHDAMYWYRQDPGQGLRLIYYSQIVNDFQKGDIAEGYSVSREKKESFPLTVTSAQKNPTAFYLCASSMGQYTEAFFGQGTRLTVV.

Only one count was recorded for this clone. V gene TRBV11-2 combines with J gene TRBJ1-5; TRBD1 might be the D (6 bases). The germline V gene encodes CDR1 SGHAT and CDR2 FQNNGV. Trimming removed 1 base at V and 7 bases at J, with 14 bases between. The CDR3 runs 15 residues. The CDR3 loop is CASSLGAGAYQPQHF. The CDR3 DNA follows: TGTGCCAGCAGCTTAGGAGCGGGGGCATACCAGCCCCAGCATTTT.

The V and J genes are TRBV27 and TRBJ1-1, with D possibly matching TRBD1 (5 bases). The CDR3 consists of 14 residues. Trimming cost V 3 bases and J 0 bases, with 8 bases left between them. CDR1 is MNHEY and CDR2 is SMNVEV in the germline V gene (reference sequence). The CDR3 spells CASSFQGLNTEAFF. The CDR3 DNA is TGTGCCAGCAGTTTTCAGGGCCTGAACACTGAAGCTTTCTTT.

This chain uses TRBV24-1 with TRBJ1-4; TRBD1 matches 7 bases. CDR1 and CDR2 (germline): KGHDR, SFDVKD. This CDR3 contains 15 residues. V lost 4 bases, J lost 7 bases, and 8 bases stayed unmatched. CDR3 nucleotides: TGTGCCACCAGTGAGGCTACCGGGACAGCTGAAAAACTGTTTTTT. It encodes CATSEATGTAEKLFF.

The chain carries TRBV19 and TRBJ1-1; D not resolved. The germline CDR1 and CDR2 sequences are LNHDA and SQIVND (reference sequence). Trimming took off 6 bases at V and 0 bases at J, with 8 bases between the two ends. The CDR3 has 13 residues. The CDR3 DNA follows: TGTGCCAGTAGCCAGGTTTTGAACACTGAAGCTTTCTTT. It yields the protein CASSQVLNTEAFF.

CDR3 residues: CASSFLRGSSYEQYF. In nucleotides, the CDR3 is TGTGCCAGCAGCTTTTTACGGGGTAGCTCCTACGAGCAGTACTTC. V is TRBV7-2 and J is TRBJ2-7; a possible D gene is TRBD2 (5 bases). The CDR3 consists of 15 residues. Germline values: CDR1 SGHTA, CDR2 FQGNSA. Trimming pared 3 bases from V and 0 bases from J, leaving 12 bases between.

The chain links TRBV29-1 to TRBJ1-1; D remains unclear. Germline V gene sequence: CDR1 SQVTM, CDR2 ANQGSEA. The CDR3 is 14 amino acids. V was trimmed by 1 base and J by 6 bases, leaving 15 bases between them. CDR3 amino acids: CSVEVLGEGAEAFF. For the CDR3, the DNA is TGCAGCGTTGAAGTCCTCGGGGAAGGCGCTGAAGCTTTCTTT.

This sequence joins TRBV9 and TRBJ1-1; 10 nucleotides line up with TRBD1. Looked up from germline, CDR1 is SGDLS and CDR2 is YYNGEE. CDR3 length equals 16 residues. With V trimmed by 3 bases and J by 7 bases, 12 bases remained unmatched. The CDR3 nucleotides read TGTGCCAGCAGCGGCGATACTCCCGGGACAGGGGTTGAAGCTTTCTTT. Translation gives CASSGDTPGTGVEAFF.

This clone was observed once. V and J are TRBV24-1 and TRBJ1-5, with D perhaps TRBD1 (5 bases). Deletions cut 5 bases from V and 9 bases from J, with 7 bases between. Germline V gene sequence: CDR1 KGHDR, CDR2 SFDVKD. The CDR3 length is 11 residues. DNA for the CDR3: TGTGCCACCAGTGGGGGGGGGCCCCAGCATTTT. It codes for CATSGGGPQHF.

This clone appeared a single time. V and J are TRBV6-2 or TRBV6-3 and TRBJ2-6; the match to TRBD1 covers 7 bases. J lost 1 base, V lost 6 bases, and 6 bases had no gene match. Germline V gene sequence: CDR1 MNHEY, CDR2 SVGEGT. CDR3 length: 16 amino acids. This CDR3 is CASRYRGISGANVLTF. CDR3 in DNA: TGTGCCAGCAGGTACAGGGGAATATCTGGGGCCAACGTCCTGACTTTC.

This clone was counted a single time. The chain employs TRBV12-3 or TRBV12-4 and TRBJ1-1, with 7 nucleotides matching TRBD1. V lost 6 bases, J lost 12 bases, and 10 bases stayed unmatched. The CDR3 totals 12 residues. CDR3: CASSQTGRLTFF. The CDR3 nucleotides read TGTGCCAGCAGCCAGACAGGGAGGCTAACTTTCTTT.

V is TRBV29-1 and J is TRBJ2-7; possible D gene TRBD1, 5 bases. The CDR3 covers 13 residues. V was pared by 2 bases and J by 2 bases, with 10 bases between. Germline lookup yields CDR1 SQVTM and CDR2 ANQGSEA. The CDR3 nucleotides read TGCAGCGTTGAACAGGGAACCCCCTACGAGCAGTACTTC. It specifies CSVEQGTPYEQYF.

The chain couples TRBV6-6 to TRBJ2-7; D gene uncertain. V lost 2 bases and J 2 bases, leaving 10 bases between the germline ends. Germline CDR1 reads MNHNY; CDR2 reads SVGAGI (reference sequence). The CDR3 length is 14 residues. CDR3 DNA sequence: TGTGCCAGCAGTTACCCTCAGGTCACCTACGAGCAGTACTTC. Amino acids: CASSYPQVTYEQYF.

The chain joins TRBV7-8 to TRBJ2-7; the match to TRBD1 covers 9 bases. Looked up from germline, CDR1 is SGHVS and CDR2 is FQNEAQ. The CDR3 covers 14 residues. V trimming: 1 base; J trimming: 7 bases; junction bases outside the gene matches: 5. The CDR3 sequence: CASSLGDRVGEQYF. The CDR3 DNA reads TGTGCCAGCAGCTTAGGGGACAGGGTGGGAGAGCAGTACTTC. The full variable domain, with the rest looked up from reference TRBV7-8 and TRBJ2-7, is GAGVSQSPRYKVAKRGQDVALRCDPISGHVSLFWYQQALGQGPEFLTYFQNEAQLDKSGLPSDRFFAERPEGSVSTLKIQRTQQEDSAVYLCASSLGDRVGEQYFGPGTRLTVT.

This clone was detected only once. The chain joins TRBV6-1 to TRBJ1-5, with no clear D. This CDR3 region has 15 residues. Between the trimmed V and J ends, which lost 1 base and 2 bases, there was a span of 9 bases. Germline V CDR1 and CDR2: MNHNS, SASEGT. Here the CDR3 reads CASSEVARGNQPQHF. CDR3 nucleotide sequence: TGTGCCAGCAGTGAAGTCGCCCGGGGCAATCAGCCCCAGCATTTT.